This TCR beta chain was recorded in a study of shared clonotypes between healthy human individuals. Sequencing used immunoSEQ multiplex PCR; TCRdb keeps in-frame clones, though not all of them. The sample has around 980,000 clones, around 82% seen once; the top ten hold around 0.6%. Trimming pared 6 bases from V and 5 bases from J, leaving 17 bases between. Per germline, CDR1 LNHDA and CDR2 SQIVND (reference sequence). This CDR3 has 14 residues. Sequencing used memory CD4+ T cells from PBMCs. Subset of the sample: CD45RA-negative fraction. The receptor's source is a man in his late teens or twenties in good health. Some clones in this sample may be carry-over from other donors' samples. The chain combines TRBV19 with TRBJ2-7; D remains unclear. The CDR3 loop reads CASSLLAIPHEQYF. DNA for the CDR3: TGTGCCAGTAGCCTATTAGCTATCCCCCACGAGCAGTACTTC.